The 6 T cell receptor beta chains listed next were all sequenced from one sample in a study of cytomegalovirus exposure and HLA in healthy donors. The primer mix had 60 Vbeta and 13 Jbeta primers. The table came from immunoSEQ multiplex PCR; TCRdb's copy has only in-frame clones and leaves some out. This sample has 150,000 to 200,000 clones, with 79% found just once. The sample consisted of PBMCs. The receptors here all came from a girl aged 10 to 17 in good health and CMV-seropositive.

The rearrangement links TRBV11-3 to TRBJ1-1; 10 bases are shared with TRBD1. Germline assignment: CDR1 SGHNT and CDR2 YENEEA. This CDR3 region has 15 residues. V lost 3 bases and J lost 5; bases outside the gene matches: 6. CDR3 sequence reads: CASSLGQGPGTEAFF. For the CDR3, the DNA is TGTGCCAGCAGCTTGGGACAGGGGCCGGGGACTGAAGCTTTCTTT.

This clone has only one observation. CDR3 loop: CAWEGGYQETQYF. DNA for the CDR3: TGTGCCTGGGAGGGCGGGTACCAAGAGACCCAGTACTTC. V is TRBV30 and J is TRBJ2-5; tentatively, D is TRBD2 (5 bases). The germline V and J ends were trimmed by 5 bases and 0 bases, with 10 bases remaining between them. This CDR3 has 13 residues. In germline, CDR1 is GTSNPN, CDR2 SVGIG (reference sequence).

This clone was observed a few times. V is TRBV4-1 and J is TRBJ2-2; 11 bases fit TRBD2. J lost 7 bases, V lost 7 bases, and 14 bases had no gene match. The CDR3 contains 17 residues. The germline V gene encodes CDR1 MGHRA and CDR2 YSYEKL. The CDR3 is CASTLRLAGGLNGELFF. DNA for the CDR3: TGCGCCAGCACCCTCCGTTTAGCGGGGGGGCTTAACGGGGAGCTGTTTTTT.

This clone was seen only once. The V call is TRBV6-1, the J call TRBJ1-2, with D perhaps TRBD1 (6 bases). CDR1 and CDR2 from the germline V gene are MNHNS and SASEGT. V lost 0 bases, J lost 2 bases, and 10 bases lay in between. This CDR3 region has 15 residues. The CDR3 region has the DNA TGTGCCAGCAGTGAAGCGGCAGGGGAAAACTATGGCTACACCTTC. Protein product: CASSEAAGENYGYTF.

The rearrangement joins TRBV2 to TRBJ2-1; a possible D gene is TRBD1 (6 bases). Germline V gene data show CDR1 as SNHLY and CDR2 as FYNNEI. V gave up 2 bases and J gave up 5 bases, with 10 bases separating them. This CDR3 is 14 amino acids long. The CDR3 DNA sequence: TGTGCCAGCAGTGAAAGCGAGGGGGACAATGAGCAGTTCTTC. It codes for CASSESEGDNEQFF.

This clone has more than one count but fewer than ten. DNA for the CDR3: TGTGCCAGCAGCATCAGCGGGGCAGCCTACGAGCAGTACTTC. This gives the protein CASSISGAAYEQYF. The gene calls are TRBV11-3 and TRBJ2-7; 7 bases line up with TRBD2. Germline-derived CDR1 and CDR2 are SGHNT and YENEEA. With V trimmed by 5 bases and J by 2 bases, 6 bases remained unmatched. The CDR3 is 14 residues long.